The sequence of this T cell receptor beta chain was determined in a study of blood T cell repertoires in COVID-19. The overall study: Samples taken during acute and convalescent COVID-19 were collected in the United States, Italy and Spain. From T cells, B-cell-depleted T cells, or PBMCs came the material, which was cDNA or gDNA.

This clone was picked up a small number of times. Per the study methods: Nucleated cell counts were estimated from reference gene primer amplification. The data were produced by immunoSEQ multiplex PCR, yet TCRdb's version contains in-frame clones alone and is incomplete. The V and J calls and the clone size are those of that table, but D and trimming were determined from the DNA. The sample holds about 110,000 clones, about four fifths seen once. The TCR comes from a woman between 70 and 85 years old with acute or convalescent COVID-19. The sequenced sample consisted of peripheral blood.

The CDR3 coding sequence is TGTGCCAGCAGCTTGGATCGGGAGAAAGGCTACACCTTC. It is translated as CASSLDREKGYTF. The chain recombines TRBV5-6 with TRBJ1-2; D call uncertain. The CDR3 consists of 13 residues. Trimming pared 0 bases from V and 8 bases from J, leaving 11 bases between. CDR1 SGHDT and CDR2 YYEEEE come from the germline V gene.